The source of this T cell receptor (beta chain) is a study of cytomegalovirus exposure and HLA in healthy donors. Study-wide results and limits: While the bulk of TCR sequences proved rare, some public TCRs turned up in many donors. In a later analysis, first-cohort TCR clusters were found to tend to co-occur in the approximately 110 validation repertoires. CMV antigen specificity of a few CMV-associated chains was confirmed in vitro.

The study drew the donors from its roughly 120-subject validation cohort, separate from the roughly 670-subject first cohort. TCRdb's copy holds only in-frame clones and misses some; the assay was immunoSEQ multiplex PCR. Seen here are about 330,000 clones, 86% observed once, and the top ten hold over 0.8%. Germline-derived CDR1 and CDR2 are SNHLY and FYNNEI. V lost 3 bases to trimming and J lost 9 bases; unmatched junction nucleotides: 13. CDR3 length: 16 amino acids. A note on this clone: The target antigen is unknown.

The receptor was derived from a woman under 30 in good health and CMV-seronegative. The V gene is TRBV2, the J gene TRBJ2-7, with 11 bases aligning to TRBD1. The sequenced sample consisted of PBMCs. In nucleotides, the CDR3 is TGTGCCAGCAGTGAGCAGAGGACAGGGGGCGCTTCCGGGCAGTACTTC. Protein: CASSEQRTGGASGQYF.